One sample yielded the 14 T cell receptor beta chains listed below, sequenced in a study of blood T cell repertoires in COVID-19. Some clones are missing from TCRdb's copy, which holds only in-frame ones; the method was immunoSEQ multiplex PCR. Of about 310,000 clones in the sample, 90% were seen once. Input material: peripheral blood. These receptors all stem from a woman between 40 and 55 years old with COVID-19, enrolled during active disease.

The chain carries TRBV5-4 and TRBJ1-6, with D unclear. V gave up 0 bases and J gave up 8 bases, with 18 bases separating them. The CDR3 loop spans 17 amino acids. Germline lookup yields CDR1 SGHNT and CDR2 YYREEE (reference sequence). This CDR3 reads CASSLGLQFRADSPLHF. In DNA form, the CDR3 reads TGTGCCAGCAGCTTGGGACTACAGTTTCGTGCCGATTCACCCCTCCACTTT. Using reference TRBV5-4 and TRBJ1-6 for the parts outside the CDR3, the full variable domain is ETGVTQSPTHLIKTRGQQVTLRCSSQSGHNTVSWYQQALGQGPQFIFQYYREEENGRGNFPPRFSGLQFPNYSSELNVNALELDDSALYLCASSLGLQFRADSPLHFGNGTRLTVT.

V and J are TRBV29-1 and TRBJ2-7; D may be TRBD1 (5 bases). The V gene lost 3 bases and the J gene lost 2 bases, with 8 bases spanning the gap. CDR3 length: 12 amino acids. Germline V gene lookup returns CDR1 SQVTM and CDR2 ANQGSEA. The CDR3 DNA sequence: TGCAGCGTTGAGGCAGGGCCCTACGAGCAGTACTTC. This sequence encodes CSVEAGPYEQYF.

This chain connects TRBV5-1 to TRBJ1-5; no clear D gene. Germline assignment: CDR1 SGHRS and CDR2 YFSETQ. V was shortened by 1 base and J by 0 bases, with 11 bases between the two germline ends. The CDR3 has 16 residues. In nucleotides, the CDR3 is TGCGCCAGCAGCTTGAATGGGCCGAATAGCAATCAGCCCCAGCATTTT. This sequence encodes CASSLNGPNSNQPQHF.

The chain is built from TRBV5-1 and TRBJ1-5, with D perhaps TRBD1 (6 bases). This CDR3 is 15 amino acids long. V lost 5 bases, J lost 3 bases, and 15 bases lay in between. Germline lookup yields CDR1 SGHRS and CDR2 YFSETQ. The CDR3 coding sequence is TGCGCCAGCAGGAAAAACGCAGGGGACAATCAGCCCCAGCATTTT. Amino acid sequence: CASRKNAGDNQPQHF. Looking up the rest from reference TRBV5-1 and TRBJ1-5 gives the full variable domain: KAGVTQTPRYLIKTRGQQVTLSCSPISGHRSVSWYQQTPGQGLQFLFEYFSETQRNKGNFPGRFSGRQFSNSRSEMNVSTLELGDSALYLCASRKNAGDNQPQHFGDGTRLSIL.

V is TRBV28 and J is TRBJ2-1; D not resolved. With 5 bases removed from V and 4 bases from J, the gap between germline ends came to 24 bases. This CDR3 is built from 18 residues. Germline V lookup: CDR1 MDHEN, CDR2 SYDVKM. CDR3 protein: CASSTPANATTRYNEQFF. The CDR3 DNA reads TGTGCCAGCAGTACGCCCGCGAATGCAACTACACGGTACAATGAGCAGTTCTTC.

The V call is TRBV24-1, the J call TRBJ2-2, with 8 bases aligning to TRBD1. CDR1 is KGHDR and CDR2 is SFDVKD in the germline V gene. The trim removed 4 bases at V and 1 base at J, leaving 4 bases unmatched. This CDR3 comprises 16 residues. The CDR3: CATSDMTGVNTGELFF. CDR3 nucleotides: TGTGCCACCAGTGACATGACAGGGGTGAACACCGGGGAGCTGTTTTTT.

V usage is TRBV3-1 (or the pseudogene TRBV3-2) and J usage is TRBJ1-2; the match to TRBD1 covers 7 bases. J gave up 6 bases and V 4 bases, and 11 bases lay outside the gene matches. This CDR3 contains 15 residues. Germline V gives CDR1 LGHDT, CDR2 YNNKEL (reference sequence). In DNA, the CDR3 is TGTGCCAGCAGCCCACGCATCACAGGGGCCGATGGCTACACCTTC. Its translation is CASSPRITGADGYTF.

Worth noting for this clone: The junction departs from the called germline gene at one end, perhaps through a read error. V gene TRBV5-5 combines with J gene TRBJ1-4, with D hard to call. Germline lookup yields CDR1 SGHKS and CDR2 YYEKEE (reference sequence). The CDR3 is 12 amino acids. This CDR3 reads CASSLTLGESLF. CDR3 bases: TGTGCCAGCAGCTTGACCCTTGGGGAGTCCCTTTTT. Looking up the rest from reference TRBV5-5 and TRBJ1-4 gives the full variable domain: DAGVTQSPTHLIKTRGQQVTLRCSPISGHKSVSWYQQVLGQGPQFIFQYYEKEERGRGNFPDRFSARQFPNYSSELNVNALLLGDSALYLCASSLTLGESLFGSGTQLSVL.

This sequence joins TRBV19 and TRBJ2-3; 10 nucleotides match TRBD2. CDR1 is LNHDA, CDR2 SQIVND, per germline (reference sequence). The length of the CDR3 is 17 residues. The V segment lost 2 bases and the J segment 5 bases; nucleotides outside the gene matches: 10. In DNA form, the CDR3 reads TGTGCCAGTAGTATAAGGGTTAGCGGGAGGCGGGGAGATACGCAGTATTTT. This gives the protein CASSIRVSGRRGDTQYF.

This rearrangement joins TRBV20-1 to TRBJ2-7; D is unclear. This CDR3 contains 13 residues. Germline CDR1 reads DFQATT; CDR2 reads SNEGSKA (reference sequence). Trimming stripped 3 bases from V and 0 bases from J, with 9 bases between. The CDR3 spells CSASRLTSYEQYF. The CDR3 DNA reads TGCAGTGCTAGTCGACTCACCTCCTACGAGCAGTACTTC.

This rearrangement joins TRBV28 to TRBJ2-1; D is perhaps TRBD2 (6 bases). Germline V gene data show CDR1 as MDHEN and CDR2 as SYDVKM. Trimming removed 4 bases from V and 0 bases from J, with 13 bases in between. The CDR3 contains 16 residues. The CDR3 nucleotides are TGTGCCAGCAGTTCCCTCGGGGGTGTCTCCTACAATGAGCAGTTCTTC. Amino acids: CASSSLGGVSYNEQFF.

V gene TRBV28 combines with J gene TRBJ2-3; D is perhaps TRBD1 (6 bases). The CDR3 runs to 18 residues. The germline gives CDR1 MDHEN, CDR2 SYDVKM. Deletions cut 3 bases from V and 0 bases from J, with 19 bases between. CDR3 coding DNA: TGTGCCAGCAGTTTTTGGTACAGGGACACCGTTAGCACAGATACGCAGTATTTT. As protein: CASSFWYRDTVSTDTQYF.

This clone has a single count. This chain joins TRBV4-3 and TRBJ2-1, with 8 bases aligning to TRBD2. The CDR3 extends over 17 amino acids. CDR1 LGHNA and CDR2 YSLEER come from the germline V gene. After removal of 0 bases from V and 6 bases from J, the junction contained 10 bases not matched to a gene. Here the CDR3 reads CASSQESRSGSRNEQFF. CDR3 nucleotide sequence: TGCGCCAGCAGCCAAGAGTCGCGAAGCGGGAGTCGCAATGAGCAGTTCTTC.

V gene TRBV25-1 combines with J gene TRBJ2-2; possibly TRBD2 for D (5 bases). There are 17 residues in the CDR3. Germline CDR1 is MGHDK and CDR2 is SYGVNS. Trimming took 1 base from V and 5 from J, leaving 17 bases between them. In DNA form, the CDR3 reads TGTGCCAGCAGTGAATCAGTGCTAGCAGGAACAACCGGGGAGCTGTTTTTT. Its translation: CASSESVLAGTTGELFF. The full variable domain, in which reference TRBV25-1 and TRBJ2-2 provide the parts outside the CDR3, is EADIYQTPRYLVIGTGKKITLECSQTMGHDKMYWYQQDPGMELHLIHYSYGVNSTEKGDLSSESTVSRIRTEHFPLTLESARPSHTSQYLCASSESVLAGTTGELFFGEGSRLTVL.